This T cell receptor beta chain was retrieved from a study of blood T cell repertoires in COVID-19 (dated by TCRdb to between 2020 and 2021). Describing the broader study: Samples covering the acute and convalescent phases of COVID-19 were provided by collaborators in the United States, Italy and Spain. Nearly every sample came with metadata listing a de-identified subject ID, COVID-19 status, age in years and sex. The repertoires were released in a freely available public database meant as a resource for research on the immune response to SARS-CoV-2. The prospective study material was composed of cDNA or gDNA derived from T cells, B-cell-depleted T cells, or PBMCs. The dataset comprised deeply sampled blood TCRbeta repertoires from subjects exposed to, actively infected with, or recovered from COVID-19. Samples came from the ongoing ImmuneRACE study (first 160 participants) plus 1,254 subjects from 6 global collaborators. Where available, HLA class I and class II types were taken from metadata supplied by the sample provider and were not determined by assay-based typing.

In the germline V gene, CDR1 corresponds to KGHDR and CDR2 to SFDVKD. Including the terminal cysteine and phenylalanine, the CDR3 comprises 18 residues. CDR3 DNA is the only sequence kept; it has 54 bases, read in frame from the first base. V and J are trimmed by 2 bases and 8 bases, and the gene matches miss 14 bases of the junction. Whole blood was collected in K2EDTA tubes by collaborating institutions according to the institutions' own protocols. For TCRbeta analysis, collaborators shipped samples in one of three forms: frozen whole blood, isolated PBMCs, or DNA extracted from either of those sample types. The immunoSEQ Assay, a bias-controlled multiplex PCR, was used to amplify TCRbeta CDR3 regions from genomic DNA. The authors' pipeline ran thus. Nucleated cell counts per sample were estimated from amplification of reference gene primers within the assay. To quantify the absolute abundance of each unique TCRbeta CDR3 rearrangement, sequence reads were collapsed and filtered. For each sample, productive Simpson clonality was calculated by taking the square root of Simpson's diversity index across productive rearrangements. Imported from immuneACCESS, the table was reduced by TCRdb to in-frame sequences with V and J called. These copies leave out some clones; in studies compared against another copy, an unresolved V gene accounts for under half, and the cause of the remainder is not known. D and trimming come from the DNA, and the V and J calls and clone size come from that table. Counted in this sample were 100,000 to 130,000 clones; about 90% of them appeared once. Clones ranked in the top ten supply around 1.2% of the sample.

On the study overall, not on this receptor specifically: The quantity of clinical and demographic metadata differed by source and by participant and was supplied without curation.

Comment on this clone: Its specific antigen is unknown. Base qualities are not recorded, but no much larger clone differs from it by a single base.

The material sequenced was peripheral blood. This sequence was found in a woman in her 30s with acute or convalescent COVID-19. The chain links TRBV24-1 with TRBJ2-1, with 10 bases aligning to TRBD2. The CDR3 region has the sequence CATSDSTRTSGPRDEQFF. In nucleotide form, the sequence is TGTGCCACCAGTGATTCTACACGGACTAGCGGACCCAGGGATGAGCAGTTCTTC.